The rows below give T cell receptor beta chains drawn from one sample of a study of blood T cell repertoires in COVID-19. Assay: immunoSEQ multiplex PCR; the TCRdb copy retains only in-frame clones and omits some. In the table there are around 350,000 clones, around nine tenths of which are singletons. The sequencing input was peripheral blood. These receptors all stem from a human donor in a cohort sampled during active COVID-19. CDR3s include the opening cysteine and the closing phenylalanine or tryptophan. Fields, in order: V gene, clone size, D gene, J gene, CDR3 length, CDR3 protein, CDR3 DNA. The D gene is left open where the match is weak. A clone size is listed for some rows: how often the clone was seen (once, few, many), or a class if it is expanded.

V gene: TRBV7-3; clone size: -; D gene: TRBD2; J gene: TRBJ2-7; CDR3 length: 15; CDR3 protein: CASSQLGGRQYEQYF; CDR3 DNA: TGTGCCAGCAGCCAGTTGGGAGGGAGGCAGTACGAGCAGTACTTC
V gene: TRBV3-1/TRBV3-2; clone size: once; D gene: TRBD1; J gene: TRBJ1-4; CDR3 length: 16; CDR3 protein: CASSHAGQGVVEKLFF; CDR3 DNA: TGTGCCAGCAGCCATGCGGGACAGGGAGTAGTAGAAAAACTGTTTTTT
V gene: TRBV6-5; clone size: -; D gene: -; J gene: TRBJ1-2; CDR3 length: 13; CDR3 protein: CASSSGGPYGYTF; CDR3 DNA: TGTGCCAGCAGCTCGGGGGGCCCCTATGGCTACACCTTC
V gene: TRBV28; clone size: -; D gene: TRBD2; J gene: TRBJ2-1; CDR3 length: 17; CDR3 protein: CASSLFKGLAGSNEQFF; CDR3 DNA: TGTGCCAGCAGTTTGTTCAAGGGACTAGCGGGAAGCAATGAGCAGTTCTTC
V gene: TRBV27; clone size: -; D gene: TRBD1; J gene: TRBJ2-7; CDR3 length: 14; CDR3 protein: CASSSARGSWEQYF; CDR3 DNA: TGTGCCAGCAGTTCCGCCAGGGGGAGTTGGGAGCAGTACTTC
V gene: TRBV24-1; clone size: -; D gene: -; J gene: TRBJ1-2; CDR3 length: 14; CDR3 protein: CATSDAQGIGGYTF; CDR3 DNA: TGTGCCACCAGTGATGCACAGGGCATCGGTGGCTACACCTTC
V gene: TRBV7-7; clone size: -; D gene: TRBD2; J gene: TRBJ2-5; CDR3 length: 17; CDR3 protein: CASSPGTSGGIRGTQYF; CDR3 DNA: TGTGCTAGCAGCCCGGGGACTAGCGGGGGGATCCGAGGGACCCAGTACTTC
V gene: TRBV21-1; clone size: -; D gene: -; J gene: TRBJ1-1; CDR3 length: 15; CDR3 protein: CASFSQTGVTTEAFF; CDR3 DNA: TGTGCCAGCTTTTCTCAAACAGGGGTCACCACTGAAGCTTTCTTT
V gene: TRBV7-3; clone size: once; D gene: -; J gene: TRBJ2-3; CDR3 length: 13; CDR3 protein: CASSLAREDTQYF; CDR3 DNA: TGTGCCAGCAGCTTAGCACGTGAGGATACGCAGTATTTT
V gene: TRBV7-6; clone size: -; D gene: -; J gene: TRBJ2-7; CDR3 length: 16; CDR3 protein: CASSLGNADTFYEQYF; CDR3 DNA: TGTGCCAGCAGCTTAGGAAACGCAGATACCTTCTACGAGCAGTACTTC
V gene: TRBV6-5; clone size: -; D gene: TRBD1; J gene: TRBJ2-1; CDR3 length: 15; CDR3 protein: CASNEGDRGHNEQFF; CDR3 DNA: TGTGCCAGCAACGAAGGGGACAGAGGACACAATGAGCAGTTCTTC
V gene: TRBV19; clone size: -; D gene: TRBD2; J gene: TRBJ2-1; CDR3 length: 16; CDR3 protein: CASSILAGASYNEQFF; CDR3 DNA: TGTGCCAGTAGTATATTAGCGGGGGCGTCCTACAATGAGCAGTTCTTC
V gene: TRBV7-9; clone size: -; D gene: -; J gene: TRBJ1-1; CDR3 length: 13; CDR3 protein: CASSLNWEAEAFF; CDR3 DNA: TGTGCCAGCAGCTTAAATTGGGAGGCTGAAGCTTTCTTT
V gene: TRBV6-5; clone size: -; D gene: TRBD1; J gene: TRBJ1-1; CDR3 length: 12; CDR3 protein: CASSSRTGEAFF; CDR3 DNA: TGTGCCAGCAGCTCCAGGACAGGGGAAGCTTTCTTT
V gene: TRBV18; clone size: -; D gene: -; J gene: TRBJ2-6; CDR3 length: 19; CDR3 protein: CASSPLTPPPTSGANVLTF; CDR3 DNA: TGTGCCAGCTCACCCCTGACACCCCCCCCCACCTCTGGGGCCAACGTCCTGACTTTC
V gene: TRBV3-1/TRBV3-2; clone size: -; D gene: TRBD2; J gene: TRBJ2-1; CDR3 length: 13; CDR3 protein: CASRGLAGAEQFF; CDR3 DNA: TGTGCCAGCCGGGGACTAGCGGGGGCCGAGCAGTTCTTC
V gene: TRBV7-6; clone size: -; D gene: -; J gene: TRBJ2-2; CDR3 length: 14; CDR3 protein: CASSLARGIGELFF; CDR3 DNA: TGTGCCAGCAGCTTAGCAAGGGGGATCGGGGAGCTGTTTTTT
V gene: TRBV19; clone size: once; D gene: TRBD1; J gene: TRBJ1-2; CDR3 length: 14; CDR3 protein: CASSRDSQSYGYTF; CDR3 DNA: TGTGCCAGTAGCAGGGACAGTCAGAGCTATGGCTACACCTTC
V gene: TRBV24-1; clone size: -; D gene: TRBD2; J gene: TRBJ2-1; CDR3 length: 14; CDR3 protein: CATATSGEYNEQFF; CDR3 DNA: TGTGCCACCGCGACTAGCGGGGAATACAATGAGCAGTTCTTC
V gene: TRBV4-1; clone size: -; D gene: TRBD1; J gene: TRBJ2-7; CDR3 length: 18; CDR3 protein: CASSPTPRSRQGTYEQYF; CDR3 DNA: TGCGCCAGCAGCCCCACGCCCAGAAGTCGACAGGGGACCTACGAGCAGTACTTC
V gene: TRBV29-1; clone size: -; D gene: -; J gene: TRBJ2-7; CDR3 length: 11; CDR3 protein: CSGYAGYEQYF; CDR3 DNA: TGCAGCGGCTACGCAGGGTACGAGCAGTACTTC
V gene: TRBV7-9; clone size: -; D gene: TRBD2; J gene: TRBJ2-7; CDR3 length: 15; CDR3 protein: CASSLAGLASHEQYF; CDR3 DNA: TGTGCCAGCAGCTTAGCGGGACTAGCGTCGCACGAGCAGTACTTC
V gene: TRBV5-6; clone size: -; D gene: -; J gene: TRBJ2-1; CDR3 length: 14; CDR3 protein: CASSSGAEGDEQFF; CDR3 DNA: TGTGCCAGCAGCTCCGGGGCTGAGGGGGATGAGCAGTTCTTC
V gene: TRBV5-1; clone size: -; D gene: TRBD2; J gene: TRBJ2-2; CDR3 length: 16; CDR3 protein: CASSLEGAGEAGELFF; CDR3 DNA: TGCGCCAGCAGCTTGGAGGGAGCGGGGGAAGCCGGGGAGCTGTTTTTT
V gene: TRBV6-6; clone size: -; D gene: TRBD1; J gene: TRBJ2-1; CDR3 length: 15; CDR3 protein: CASSYTGTAYNEQFF; CDR3 DNA: TGTGCCAGCAGTTACACCGGGACAGCTTACAATGAGCAGTTCTTC
V gene: TRBV27; clone size: -; D gene: TRBD1; J gene: TRBJ1-2; CDR3 length: 16; CDR3 protein: CASSSSSGTGIYGYTF; CDR3 DNA: TGTGCCAGCAGTTCTTCCTCCGGGACAGGAATCTATGGCTACACCTTC
V gene: TRBV7-3; clone size: -; D gene: -; J gene: TRBJ2-5; CDR3 length: 15; CDR3 protein: CASSLAGGAGETQYF; CDR3 DNA: TGTGCCAGCAGCTTAGCTGGGGGCGCGGGAGAGACCCAGTACTTC
V gene: TRBV7-2; clone size: -; D gene: -; J gene: TRBJ1-5; CDR3 length: 15; CDR3 protein: CASSLWQDGNQPQHF; CDR3 DNA: TGTGCCAGCAGCTTATGGCAGGATGGCAATCAGCCCCAGCATTTT
V gene: TRBV15; clone size: once; D gene: -; J gene: TRBJ1-2; CDR3 length: 13; CDR3 protein: CATSRGTAYGYTF; CDR3 DNA: TGTGCCACCAGCAGAGGGACAGCGTATGGCTACACCTTC
V gene: TRBV20-1; clone size: -; D gene: TRBD1; J gene: TRBJ1-1; CDR3 length: 11; CDR3 protein: CSARGGQEAFF; CDR3 DNA: TGCAGTGCTAGAGGGGGACAGGAAGCTTTCTTT
V gene: TRBV29-1; clone size: -; D gene: TRBD1; J gene: TRBJ2-7; CDR3 length: 17; CDR3 protein: CSVEGILTGVDTYEQYF; CDR3 DNA: TGCAGCGTTGAAGGGATCCTTACAGGGGTAGACACCTACGAGCAGTACTTC
V gene: TRBV6-6; clone size: few; D gene: -; J gene: TRBJ1-2; CDR3 length: 14; CDR3 protein: CASSSMTVLGGYTF; CDR3 DNA: TGTGCCAGCAGTTCCATGACAGTCTTGGGTGGCTACACCTTC
V gene: TRBV7-9; clone size: -; D gene: -; J gene: TRBJ1-5; CDR3 length: 14; CDR3 protein: CASNVVQSNQPQHF; CDR3 DNA: TGTGCCAGCAACGTAGTGCAAAGCAATCAGCCCCAGCATTTT
V gene: TRBV19; clone size: -; D gene: -; J gene: TRBJ2-7; CDR3 length: 14; CDR3 protein: CASSIGAGFYEQYF; CDR3 DNA: TGTGCCAGTAGTATAGGGGCAGGGTTCTACGAGCAGTACTTC
V gene: TRBV15; clone size: -; D gene: TRBD2; J gene: TRBJ2-3; CDR3 length: 19; CDR3 protein: CATSRDWETSAKYTDTQYF; CDR3 DNA: TGTGCCACCAGCAGAGATTGGGAGACTAGCGCTAAATACACAGATACGCAGTATTTT
V gene: TRBV2; clone size: -; D gene: -; J gene: TRBJ2-3; CDR3 length: 14; CDR3 protein: CASRAGQTTDTQYF; CDR3 DNA: TGTGCCAGCAGGGCGGGACAGACCACAGATACGCAGTATTTT
V gene: TRBV2; clone size: -; D gene: -; J gene: TRBJ2-5; CDR3 length: 11; CDR3 protein: CASSDQVTQYF; CDR3 DNA: TGTGCCAGCAGTGATCAGGTGACCCAGTACTTC
V gene: TRBV29-1; clone size: once; D gene: -; J gene: TRBJ2-6; CDR3 length: 12; CDR3 protein: CSVEDREGSLTF; CDR3 DNA: TGCAGCGTTGAAGATCGAGAGGGCAGTCTGACTTTC
V gene: TRBV28; clone size: -; D gene: TRBD1; J gene: TRBJ1-2; CDR3 length: 14; CDR3 protein: CASSGDRGSYGYTF; CDR3 DNA: TGTGCCAGCAGTGGGGACAGGGGTAGCTATGGCTACACCTTC
V gene: TRBV28; clone size: -; D gene: -; J gene: TRBJ1-2; CDR3 length: 13; CDR3 protein: CASSPPDSPGYTF; CDR3 DNA: TGTGCCAGCAGTCCCCCGGACAGTCCTGGCTACACCTTC